This T cell receptor (beta chain) originates from a study of T cell responses to AZD1222 COVID-19 vaccine. Sequencing used immunoSEQ multiplex PCR; TCRdb keeps in-frame clones, though not all of them. Here the sample spans about 99,000 clones, 93% being singletons. V was shortened by 4 bases and J by 5 bases, with 13 bases between the two germline ends. This CDR3 spans 14 amino acids. The germline CDR1 and CDR2 sequences are LNHDA and SQIVND (reference sequence). The rearrangement joins TRBV19 to TRBJ2-3, with D unclear. This clonotype was sampled from an adult in good health. The material was peripheral blood, obtained on day 0 of AZD1222 vaccination. CDR3 in amino acids: CASSKPRRLDTQYF. The DNA of the CDR3 is TGTGCCAGTAGTAAGCCGCGGCGCCTAGATACGCAGTATTTT.